In its sample, the clone carrying this TCR beta chain was seen many times. Its antigen is undetermined. The sample originates from a study of molecular identifiers for immune sequencing clone quantification. Regarding the study as a whole: Spiked Jurkat TCR RNA originating from one cell could reportedly be identified amid approximately 950,000 naive cells.

This CDR3 comprises 16 residues. V was pared by 1 base and J by 4 bases, with 8 bases of the junction left unmatched. TCRdb re-called the PCR reads through MiXCR, storing one row per CDR3 protein. The sample contains about 640,000 distinct CDR3 sequences, 20% of which appear only once. This chain uses TRBV12-3 or TRBV12-4 with TRBJ2-3, with TRBD2 matching 7 bases. Source material: naive CD8+ T cells from blood, with Jurkat cell RNA spiked in. Subset given: FACS-sorted CD8+CD4-CCR7+CD45RA+ naive T cells. The clonotype originates from a human donor in good health. Some libraries in this study had Jurkat cell RNA spiked in. The CDR3 coding sequence is TGTGCCAGCAGTTTAGATTCGCGGGAGTTGGCAGATACGCAGTATTTT. Its translation is CASSLDSRELADTQYF.